These 15 T cell receptor beta chains came from one sample sequenced in a study of human T cells and chemical hapten exposure. TCRdb redid the calling of the RACE reads with MiXCR, one entry per CDR3 protein. The sample includes more than 150,000 distinct CDR3 sequences, about 31% of them seen just once. Stated time point: pre-sensitization, week 0. Treatment noted: therapeutic diphenylcyclopropenone sensitization with weekly scalp DPC. This material consisted of whole blood, taken in connection with sensitization to the hapten diphenylcyclopropenone (DPC). The receptors were sampled from a woman aged 25 to 39 with alopecia areata. Some clones in this sample may be carry-over from other donors' samples.

The chain carries TRBV15 and TRBJ2-7; 9 bases agree with TRBD1. This CDR3 comprises 14 residues. V dropped 3 bases and J dropped 2; count of bases not matched to a gene: 2. CDR1 is LNHNV and CDR2 is YYDKDF in the germline V gene (reference sequence). The CDR3 nucleotides read TGTGCCACCAGCAGGGACAGGGGCCCCTACGAGCAGTACTTC. Amino acids: CATSRDRGPYEQYF.

The CDR3 DNA follows: TGTGCCAGCAGCCAAAGGGCAGCGGCAGATGGCTACACCTTC. Translated: CASSQRAAADGYTF. This rearrangement joins TRBV14 to TRBJ1-2; no clear D gene. The CDR3 loop spans 14 amino acids. V dropped 2 bases and J dropped 6 bases, with 13 bases sitting between them. CDR1 and CDR2 from the germline V gene are SGHDN and FVKESK.

In its sample, this clonotype was seen a few times. The V call is TRBV10-3, the J call TRBJ2-7; D may correspond to TRBD1 or TRBD2 (5 bases each). V gave up 2 bases and J gave up 9 bases, with 23 bases separating them. Germline values: CDR1 ENHRY, CDR2 SYGVKD. This CDR3 comprises 16 residues. DNA of the CDR3: TGTGCCATCAGTGAGGGGGACGGCAATTCCCTCACCGGGCAGTACTTC. This gives the protein CAISEGDGNSLTGQYF.

V gene TRBV7-2 combines with J gene TRBJ2-5, with 10 bases that match TRBD2. V dropped 5 bases and J dropped 5; count of bases not matched to a gene: 11. Germline loops: CDR1 SGHTA, CDR2 FQGNSA. The CDR3 has 16 residues. CDR3 protein: CASSPAGTSVLETQYF. The CDR3 nucleotides are TGTGCCAGCAGCCCTGCCGGGACTAGCGTCTTGGAGACCCAGTACTTC.

The chain employs TRBV5-6 and TRBJ1-5; D gene uncertain. The CDR3 is made up of 14 amino acids. Germline values: CDR1 SGHDT, CDR2 YYEEEE. V was shortened by 4 bases and J by 5 bases, with 13 bases between the two germline ends. CDR3 protein: CASSLRGTHQPQHF. The CDR3 region has the DNA TGTGCCAGCAGCCTGAGAGGAACCCATCAGCCCCAGCATTTT.

In this sample, this clonotype turned up a few times. This chain connects TRBV2 to TRBJ2-3, with D unclear. There are 14 residues in the CDR3. Germline V gene lookup returns CDR1 SNHLY and CDR2 FYNNEI. Between the trimmed V and J ends, which lost 8 bases and 0 bases, there was a span of 12 bases. The CDR3 DNA sequence: TGTGCCAGCCGCTTCCTAACTAGCACAGATACGCAGTATTTT. Protein sequence: CASRFLTSTDTQYF.

This clonotype was detected only a few times. This chain joins TRBV29-1 and TRBJ2-3, with D tentatively TRBD1 or TRBD2 (6 bases each). Germline V gene data show CDR1 as SQVTM and CDR2 as ANQGSEA. The CDR3 runs to 12 residues. CDR3 DNA: TGCAGGCGGGACAAATGCACAGATACGCAGTATTTT. Translating gives CRRDKCTDTQYF.

The chain recombines TRBV4-3 with TRBJ1-1; 8 bases line up with TRBD1. With V trimmed by 8 bases and J by 4 bases, 6 bases remained unmatched. From germline, CDR1 is LGHNA and CDR2 YSLEER. This CDR3 spans 13 amino acids. DNA of the CDR3: TGCGCCAGCGCCGAAACAGGGGGCACTGAAGCTTTCTTT. Its translation is CASAETGGTEAFF.

The chain couples TRBV28 to TRBJ1-2; no reliable D call. The CDR3 runs to 14 residues. With 4 bases removed from V and 4 bases from J, the gap between germline ends came to 13 bases. Germline-derived CDR1 and CDR2 are MDHEN and SYDVKM. This CDR3 is CASSSDQLAYGYTF. As DNA, the CDR3 is TGTGCCAGCAGTTCCGACCAGCTTGCCTATGGCTACACCTTC.

V usage is TRBV10-2 and J usage is TRBJ2-1; 15 nucleotides line up with TRBD2. Germline CDR1 is WSHSY and CDR2 is SAAADI. V dropped 7 bases and J dropped 8; count of bases not matched to a gene: 6. The CDR3 runs 15 residues. The CDR3 reads CASTEGLAGGHEQFF. The CDR3 DNA sequence: TGCGCCAGCACCGAGGGACTAGCGGGAGGCCATGAGCAGTTCTTC.

This clonotype was seen more than once but under ten times. The V and J genes are TRBV20-1 and TRBJ1-1, with TRBD1 as a possible D gene (5 bases). The CDR3 totals 8 residues. The germline CDR1 and CDR2 sequences are DFQATT and SNEGSKA (reference sequence). V dropped 7 bases and J dropped 10 bases, with 7 bases sitting between them. The chain's CDR3 is CSVTGAFF. The CDR3 DNA is TGCAGTGTCACAGGAGCTTTCTTT.

In this sample, this clonotype turned up a few times. This chain joins TRBV7-2 and TRBJ2-3; D not resolved. The length of the CDR3 is 13 residues. V lost 2 bases to trimming and J lost 3 bases, with 6 bases between them. Germline V lookup: CDR1 SGHTA, CDR2 FQGNSA. CDR3 sequence (DNA): TGTGCCAGCAGCTTATATAGGACAGATACGCAGTATTTT. Translated, it gives CASSLYRTDTQYF. The whole variable domain, remainder taken from reference TRBV7-2 and TRBJ2-3, is GAGVSQSPSNKVTEKGKDVELRCDPISGHTALYWYRQSLGQGLEFLIYFQGNSAPDKSGLPSDRFSAERTGGSVSTLTIQRTQQEDSAVYLCASSLYRTDTQYFGPGTRLTVL.

The chain has TRBV29-1 and TRBJ2-2, with D unclear. Trimming removed 4 bases from V and 0 bases from J, with 9 bases in between. Germline CDR1 is SQVTM and CDR2 is ANQGSEA. The CDR3 spans 14 residues. The CDR3 DNA is TGCAGCGTTGCTGGGCTCGCGAACACCGGGGAGCTGTTTTTT. It is translated as CSVAGLANTGELFF.

This clonotype was detected many times. The chain is built from TRBV4-3 and TRBJ2-3; unclear D gene. This CDR3 has 13 amino acids. The V gene's germline CDR1 is LGHNA and CDR2 YSLEER. Between the trimmed V and J ends, which lost 5 bases and 6 bases, there was a span of 12 bases. The CDR3 nucleotides read TGCGCCAGCAGCACCCGTTGGGCCGATACGCAGTATTTT. This translates into CASSTRWADTQYF.

The rearrangement uses TRBV30 and TRBJ2-5; 8 bases line up with TRBD2. Germline CDR1 GTSNPN, CDR2 SVGIG (reference sequence). CDR3 length: 15 amino acids. Trimming took 2 bases from V and 3 from J; bases not matched to a gene: 8. Here the CDR3 reads CAWSQPGLEKETQYF. The CDR3 region has the DNA TGTGCCTGGAGTCAACCGGGACTAGAGAAAGAGACCCAGTACTTC.